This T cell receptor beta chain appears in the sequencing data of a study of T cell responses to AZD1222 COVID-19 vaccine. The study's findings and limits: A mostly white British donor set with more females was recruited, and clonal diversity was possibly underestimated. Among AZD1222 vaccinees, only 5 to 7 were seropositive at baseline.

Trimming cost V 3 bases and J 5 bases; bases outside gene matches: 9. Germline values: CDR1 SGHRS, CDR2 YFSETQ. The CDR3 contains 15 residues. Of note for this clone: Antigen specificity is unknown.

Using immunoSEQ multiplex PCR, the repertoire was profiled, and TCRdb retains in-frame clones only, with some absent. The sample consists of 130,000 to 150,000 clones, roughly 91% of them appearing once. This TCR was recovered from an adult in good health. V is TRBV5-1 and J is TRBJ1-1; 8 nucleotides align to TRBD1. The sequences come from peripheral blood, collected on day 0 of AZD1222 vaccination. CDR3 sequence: CASSSDDRGWTEAFF. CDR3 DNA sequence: TGCGCCAGCAGCTCCGATGACAGGGGATGGACTGAAGCTTTCTTT.